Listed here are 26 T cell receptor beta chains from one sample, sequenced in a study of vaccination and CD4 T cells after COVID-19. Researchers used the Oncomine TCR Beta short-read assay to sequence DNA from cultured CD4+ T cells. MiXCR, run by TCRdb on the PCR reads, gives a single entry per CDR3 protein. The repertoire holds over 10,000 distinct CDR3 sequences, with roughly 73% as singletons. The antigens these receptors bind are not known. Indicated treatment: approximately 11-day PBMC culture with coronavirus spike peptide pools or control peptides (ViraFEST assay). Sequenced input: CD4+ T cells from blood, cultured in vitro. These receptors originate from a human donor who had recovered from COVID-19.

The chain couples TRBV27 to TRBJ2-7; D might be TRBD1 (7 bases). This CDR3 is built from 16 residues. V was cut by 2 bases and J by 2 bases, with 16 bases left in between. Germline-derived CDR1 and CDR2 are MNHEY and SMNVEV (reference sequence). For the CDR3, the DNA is TGTGCCAGCAGTTTACTGAGACAGGGAGGCCCCTACGAGCAGTACTTC. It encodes CASSLLRQGGPYEQYF.

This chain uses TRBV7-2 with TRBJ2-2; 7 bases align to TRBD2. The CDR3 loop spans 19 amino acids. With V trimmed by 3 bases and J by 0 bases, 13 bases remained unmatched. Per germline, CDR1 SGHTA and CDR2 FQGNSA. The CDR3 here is CASSFIFSGPNPNTGELFF. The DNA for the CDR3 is TGTGCCAGCAGCTTTATATTTAGCGGGCCTAACCCGAACACCGGGGAGCTGTTTTTT.

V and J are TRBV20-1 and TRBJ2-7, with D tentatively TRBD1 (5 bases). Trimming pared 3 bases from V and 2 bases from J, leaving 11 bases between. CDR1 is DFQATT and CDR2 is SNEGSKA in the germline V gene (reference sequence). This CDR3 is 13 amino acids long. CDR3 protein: CSARRQTPYEQYF. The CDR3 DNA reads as TGCAGTGCTAGGAGACAGACTCCCTACGAGCAGTACTTC.

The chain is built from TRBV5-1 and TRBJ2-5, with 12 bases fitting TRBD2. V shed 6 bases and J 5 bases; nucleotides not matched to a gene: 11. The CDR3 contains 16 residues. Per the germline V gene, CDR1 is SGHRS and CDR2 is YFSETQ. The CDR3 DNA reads TGCGCCAGCACCCTGACTAGCGGGAGCTTTGGGGAGACCCAGTACTTC. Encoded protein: CASTLTSGSFGETQYF.

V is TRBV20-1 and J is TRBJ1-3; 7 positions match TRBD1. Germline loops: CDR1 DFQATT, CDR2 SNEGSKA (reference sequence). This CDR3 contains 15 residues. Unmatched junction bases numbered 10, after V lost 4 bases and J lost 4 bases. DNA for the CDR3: TGCAGTGCTAACCCCAAACAGGGGTACGGAAACACCATATATTTT. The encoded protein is CSANPKQGYGNTIYF.

The CDR3: CATSGAGKNYGYTF. CDR3 bases: TGTGCCACCAGTGGAGCAGGGAAGAACTATGGCTACACCTTC. The chain carries TRBV24-1 and TRBJ1-2; possible D gene TRBD1, 5 bases. CDR3 length: 14 residues. CDR1 is KGHDR and CDR2 is SFDVKD in the germline V gene. Trimming left V 5 bases short and J 2 bases short, with 11 bases between.

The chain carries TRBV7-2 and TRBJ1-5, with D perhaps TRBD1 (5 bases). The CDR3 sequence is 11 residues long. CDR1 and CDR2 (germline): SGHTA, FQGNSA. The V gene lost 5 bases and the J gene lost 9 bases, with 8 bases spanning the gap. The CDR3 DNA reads TGTGCCAGCAGCCAGGGAGGGCCCCAGCATTTT. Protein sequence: CASSQGGPQHF. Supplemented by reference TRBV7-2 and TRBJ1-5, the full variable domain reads GAGVSQSPSNKVTEKGKDVELRCDPISGHTALYWYRQSLGQGLEFLIYFQGNSAPDKSGLPSDRFSAERTGGSVSTLTIQRTQQEDSAVYLCASSQGGPQHFGDGTRLSIL.

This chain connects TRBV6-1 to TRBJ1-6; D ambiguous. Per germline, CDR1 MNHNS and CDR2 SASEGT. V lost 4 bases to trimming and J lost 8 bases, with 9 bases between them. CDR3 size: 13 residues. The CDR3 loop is CASSATEYSPLHF. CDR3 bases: TGTGCCAGCAGTGCAACAGAATATTCACCCCTCCACTTT.

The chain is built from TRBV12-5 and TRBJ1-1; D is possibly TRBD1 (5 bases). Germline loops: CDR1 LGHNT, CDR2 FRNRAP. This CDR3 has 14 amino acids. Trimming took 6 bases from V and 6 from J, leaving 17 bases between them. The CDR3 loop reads CASGTLPTGAEAFF. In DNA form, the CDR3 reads TGTGCTAGTGGAACTTTGCCTACAGGCGCTGAAGCTTTCTTT.

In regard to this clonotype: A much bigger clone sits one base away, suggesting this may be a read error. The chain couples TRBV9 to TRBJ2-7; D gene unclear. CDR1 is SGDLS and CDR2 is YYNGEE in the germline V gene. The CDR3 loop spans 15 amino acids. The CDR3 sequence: CASSVGLQSSYGQYF. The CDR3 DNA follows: TGTGCCAGCAGCGTAGGACTCCAGAGCTCCTACGGGCAGTACTTC.

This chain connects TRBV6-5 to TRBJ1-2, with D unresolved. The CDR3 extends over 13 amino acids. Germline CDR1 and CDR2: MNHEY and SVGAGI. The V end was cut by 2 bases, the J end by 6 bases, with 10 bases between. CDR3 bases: TGTGCCAGCAGTTACCGCCAGCTTCATGGCTACACCTTC. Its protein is CASSYRQLHGYTF.

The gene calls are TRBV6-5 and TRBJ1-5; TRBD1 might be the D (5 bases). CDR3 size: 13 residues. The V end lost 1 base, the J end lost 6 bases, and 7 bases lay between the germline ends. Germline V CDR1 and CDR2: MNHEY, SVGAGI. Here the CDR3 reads CASSYFGGQPQHF. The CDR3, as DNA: TGTGCCAGCAGTTACTTCGGGGGTCAGCCCCAGCATTTT.

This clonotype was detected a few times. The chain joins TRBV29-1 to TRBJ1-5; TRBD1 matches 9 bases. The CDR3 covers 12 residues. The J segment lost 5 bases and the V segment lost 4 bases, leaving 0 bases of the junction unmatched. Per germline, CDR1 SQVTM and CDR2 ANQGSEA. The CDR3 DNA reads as TGCAGCGTTGGGACAGGGGATCAGCCCCAGCATTTT. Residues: CSVGTGDQPQHF.

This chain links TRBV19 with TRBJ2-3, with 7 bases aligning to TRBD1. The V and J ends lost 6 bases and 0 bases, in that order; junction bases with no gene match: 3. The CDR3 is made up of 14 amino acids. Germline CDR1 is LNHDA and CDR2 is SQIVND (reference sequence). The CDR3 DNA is TGTGCCAGTAGAGACAGGGCCAGCACAGATACGCAGTATTTT. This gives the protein CASRDRASTDTQYF.

CDR3 in amino acids: CASSYSGRGYSNQPQHF. The CDR3 DNA follows: TGTGCCAGCAGTTACTCGGGCAGGGGATATAGCAATCAGCCCCAGCATTTT. The V and J genes are TRBV6-2 or TRBV6-3 and TRBJ1-5; tentatively, D is TRBD1 (6 bases). CDR1 is MNHEY and CDR2 is SVGEGT in the germline V gene. This CDR3 is 17 amino acids long. V lost 0 bases to trimming and J lost 0 bases, with 12 bases between them.

The CDR3 here is CASSEAGSGASQYF. CDR3 bases: TGTGCCAGCAGTGAAGCGGGATCTGGGGCGTCCCAGTACTTC. This chain connects TRBV6-1 to TRBJ2-5; D perhaps matches TRBD1 (5 bases). This CDR3 is 14 amino acids long. Germline CDR1 MNHNS, CDR2 SASEGT. V lost 0 bases to trimming and J lost 9 bases, with 14 bases between them.

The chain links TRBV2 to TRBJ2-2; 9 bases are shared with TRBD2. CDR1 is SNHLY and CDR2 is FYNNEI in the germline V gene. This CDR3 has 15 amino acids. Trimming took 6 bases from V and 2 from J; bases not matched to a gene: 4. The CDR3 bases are TGTGCCAGCAGAGACGGGACTAGCAACACCGGGGAGCTGTTTTTT. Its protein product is CASRDGTSNTGELFF.

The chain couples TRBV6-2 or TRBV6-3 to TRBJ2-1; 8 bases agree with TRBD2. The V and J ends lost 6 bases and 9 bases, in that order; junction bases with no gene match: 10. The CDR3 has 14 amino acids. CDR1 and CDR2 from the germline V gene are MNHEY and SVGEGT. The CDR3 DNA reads TGTGCCAGCAGAGCGATAGCGGGGCCAGCTGAGCAGTTCTTC. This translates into CASRAIAGPAEQFF.

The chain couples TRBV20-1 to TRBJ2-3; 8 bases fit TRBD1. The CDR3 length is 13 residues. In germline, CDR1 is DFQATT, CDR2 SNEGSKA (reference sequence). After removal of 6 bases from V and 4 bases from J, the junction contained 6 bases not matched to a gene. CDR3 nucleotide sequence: TGCAGTGCCGCAGGGGGCGCCGCAGATACGCAGTATTTT. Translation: CSAAGGAADTQYF.

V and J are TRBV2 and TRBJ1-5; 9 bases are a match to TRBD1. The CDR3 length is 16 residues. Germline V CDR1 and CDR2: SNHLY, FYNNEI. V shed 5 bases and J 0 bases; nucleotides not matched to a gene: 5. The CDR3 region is CASSYGTGNSNQPQHF. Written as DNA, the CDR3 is TGTGCCAGCAGTTACGGGACAGGGAATAGCAATCAGCCCCAGCATTTT.

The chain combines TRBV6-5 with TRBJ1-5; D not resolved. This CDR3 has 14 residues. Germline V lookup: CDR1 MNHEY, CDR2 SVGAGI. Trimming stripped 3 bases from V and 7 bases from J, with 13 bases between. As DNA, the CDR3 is TGTGCCAGCAGTTATGCAGCAACCGGGCAGCCCCAGCATTTT. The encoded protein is CASSYAATGQPQHF.

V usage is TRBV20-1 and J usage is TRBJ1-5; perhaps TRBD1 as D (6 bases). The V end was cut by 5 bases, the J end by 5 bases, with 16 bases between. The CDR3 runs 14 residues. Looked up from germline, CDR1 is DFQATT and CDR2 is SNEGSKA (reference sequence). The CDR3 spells CSAQRGGEDQPQHF. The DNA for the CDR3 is TGCAGTGCTCAAAGAGGGGGGGAAGATCAGCCCCAGCATTTT.

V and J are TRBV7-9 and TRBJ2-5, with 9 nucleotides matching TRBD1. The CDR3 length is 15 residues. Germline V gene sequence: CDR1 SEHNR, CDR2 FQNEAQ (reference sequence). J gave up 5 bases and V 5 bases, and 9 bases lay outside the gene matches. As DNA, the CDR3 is TGTGCCAGCAGCCCTCCCGGACAGGGGAAGGAGACCCAGTACTTC. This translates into CASSPPGQGKETQYF.

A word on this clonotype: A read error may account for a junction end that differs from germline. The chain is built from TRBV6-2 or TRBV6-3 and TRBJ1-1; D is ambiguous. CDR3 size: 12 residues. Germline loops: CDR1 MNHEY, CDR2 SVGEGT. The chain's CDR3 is CASSLGRARPGF. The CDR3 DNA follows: TGTGCCAGCAGTTTAGGTCGGGCCAGACCGGGTTTT.

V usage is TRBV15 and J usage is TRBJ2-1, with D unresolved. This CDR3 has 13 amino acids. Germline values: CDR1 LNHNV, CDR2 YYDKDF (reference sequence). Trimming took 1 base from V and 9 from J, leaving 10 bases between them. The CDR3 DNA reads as TGTGCCACCAGCAGAGTACCGTCGGGTGAGCAGTTCTTC. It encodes CATSRVPSGEQFF.

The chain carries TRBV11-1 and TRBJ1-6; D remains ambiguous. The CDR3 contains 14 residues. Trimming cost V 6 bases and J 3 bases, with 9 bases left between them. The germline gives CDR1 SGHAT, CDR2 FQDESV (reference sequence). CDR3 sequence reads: CASRHDGYNSPLHF. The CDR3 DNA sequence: TGTGCCAGCAGACACGACGGCTATAATTCACCCCTCCACTTT. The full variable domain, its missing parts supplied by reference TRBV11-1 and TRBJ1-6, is EAEVAQSPRYKITEKSQAVAFWCDPISGHATLYWYRQILGQGPELLVQFQDESVVDDSQLPKDRFSAERLKGVDSTLKIQPAELGDSAMYLCASRHDGYNSPLHFGNGTRLTVT.